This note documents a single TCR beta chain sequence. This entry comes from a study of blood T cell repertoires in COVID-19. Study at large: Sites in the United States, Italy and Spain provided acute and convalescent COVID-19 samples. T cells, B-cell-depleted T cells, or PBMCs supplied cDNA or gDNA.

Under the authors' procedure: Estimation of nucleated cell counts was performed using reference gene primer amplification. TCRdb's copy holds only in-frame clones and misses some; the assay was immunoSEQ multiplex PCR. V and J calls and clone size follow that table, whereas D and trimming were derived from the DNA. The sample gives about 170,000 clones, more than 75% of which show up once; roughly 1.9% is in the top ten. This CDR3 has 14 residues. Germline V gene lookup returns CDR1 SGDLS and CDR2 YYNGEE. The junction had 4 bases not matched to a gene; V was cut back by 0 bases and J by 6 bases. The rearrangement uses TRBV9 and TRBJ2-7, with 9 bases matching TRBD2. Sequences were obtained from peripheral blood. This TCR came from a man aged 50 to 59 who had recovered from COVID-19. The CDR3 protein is CASSVAPAGGEQYF. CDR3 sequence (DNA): TGTGCCAGCAGCGTAGCCCCAGCGGGAGGCGAGCAGTACTTC.